This T cell receptor (beta chain) was identified during a study of CD8 T cells in Susac syndrome. Random-hexamer reverse transcription was applied to about 0.5 to 1 ug RNA. Amplification of TCR beta CDR3 used immunoSEQ multiplex PCR across 54 Vbeta and 13 Jbeta. From the immunoSEQ multiplex PCR reads, TCRdb called clonotypes with MiXCR, one entry per CDR3 protein. The repertoire holds tens of thousands of distinct CDR3 sequences, with around 90% as singletons. The multiple sclerosis controls were treatment-naive patients with relapsing-remitting disease that was stable or active. Trimming at V came to 4 bases and at J to 5 bases, leaving 9 bases not matched to a gene. Germline assignment: CDR1 SGDLS and CDR2 YYNGEE. The CDR3 covers 15 residues.

This TCR derives from a human donor with multiple sclerosis. The sequenced material came from CD8+ T cells from PBMCs. The chain employs TRBV9 and TRBJ2-7; 10 nucleotides match TRBD2. The CDR3 DNA is TGTGCCAGCAGCCCCCCCACTAGCGGGGCAGACGAGCAGTACTTC. Its translation: CASSPPTSGADEQYF.